These T cell receptor beta chains were read from a single sample in a study of blood T cells in healthy people across ages. TCRdb reanalysed the 5' RACE reads using MiXCR and keeps one entry per CDR3 protein. The sample yields fewer than 800,000 distinct CDR3 sequences, around half seen once. The source material was blood. These receptors originate from an older woman in good health. Both conserved end residues are part of each CDR3. Fields, in order: clone size, D gene, J gene, V gene, CDR3 DNA, CDR3 protein. D genes are given only for firm matches. The size entry is marked missing in some rows and otherwise reads once, few, many or a size class.

NA,NA,TRBJ2-1,TRBV5-1,TGCGCCAGCAGCTTGGAGGCGGGGGCTAGAAATGAGCAGTTCTTC,CASSLEAGARNEQFF
NA,NA,TRBJ2-5,TRBV21-1,TGTGCCAGCAGCAAAGTGACCCAGCAGGGGGTCGGTGAGACCCAGTACTTC,CASSKVTQQGVGETQYF
few,NA,TRBJ2-7,TRBV10-2,TGCGCCAGCAGTGAGGAGGTAGCTCCTCCCCCCTACGAGCAGTACTTC,CASSEEVAPPPYEQYF
once,TRBD1,TRBJ2-5,TRBV25-1,TGTGCCAGCCCAGGACAGGGGATGAGAGAGACCCAGTACTTC,CASPGQGMRETQYF
NA,TRBD2,TRBJ2-1,TRBV7-2,TGTGCCAGCAGCCGCCGGACTAGCGGGAGTAATGAGCAGTTCTTC,CASSRRTSGSNEQFF
NA,TRBD2,TRBJ2-3,TRBV6-5,TGTGCCAGCTACAATAACCCAGCGGGAACAGATACGCAGTATTTT,CASYNNPAGTDTQYF
few,TRBD2,TRBJ2-7,TRBV28,TGTGCCAGCAGTGGTTGGGGAGCGGGAGCAGGGTACGAGCAGTACTTC,CASSGWGAGAGYEQYF
NA,TRBD2,TRBJ2-3,TRBV20-1,TGCAGTGCTGGACGACTAGCGGGAGCGTCAGATACGCAGTATTTT,CSAGRLAGASDTQYF
NA,TRBD1,TRBJ1-1,TRBV20-1,TGCAGTGCTAGAGGCCGGGACAGGGGTAGAACTGAAGCTTTCTTT,CSARGRDRGRTEAFF
NA,TRBD2,TRBJ2-1,TRBV5-1,TGCGCCAGCAGCCTACTAGCGGGAGTCAATGAGCAGTTCTTC,CASSLLAGVNEQFF
few,NA,TRBJ2-5,TRBV6-6,TGTGCCAGCAATATCGATCGGGAGACCCAGTACTTC,CASNIDRETQYF
few,NA,TRBJ2-5,TRBV30,TGTGCCTGGAGCGCAGGGAGAGAGACCCAGTACTTC,CAWSAGRETQYF
once,TRBD1,TRBJ1-2,TRBV4-3,TGCGCCAGCAGCCAAGATAGGGACAGCTCCTATGGCTACACCTTC,CASSQDRDSSYGYTF
NA,NA,TRBJ2-7,TRBV27,TGTGCCAGCAGTTTATTCCGCGGGACGTACCCCTACGAGCAGTACTTC,CASSLFRGTYPYEQYF
NA,TRBD1,TRBJ2-3,TRBV4-3,TGCGCCAGCAGCCACCGGGACAGAGACACAGATACGCAGTATTTT,CASSHRDRDTDTQYF
NA,TRBD2,TRBJ2-5,TRBV29-1,TGCAGCGTTGCCAAAAGACTAGCGGGAGGAGGTAATGAGCAGTACTTC,CSVAKRLAGGGNEQYF
NA,NA,TRBJ2-1,TRBV5-1,TGCGCCAGCAGCCCTCCCCGGGACGGGAACGGTGAGCAGTTCTTC,CASSPPRDGNGEQFF
many,NA,TRBJ2-6,TRBV28,TGTGCCAGCGGCTTTCGGAGGGATAGCTCTGGGGCCAACGTCCTGACTTTC,CASGFRRDSSGANVLTF
NA,TRBD2,TRBJ2-5,TRBV29-1,TGCAGCGTTGTGGCTAGCGGGAGGACGCAGCAGTACTTC,CSVVASGRTQQYF
NA,NA,TRBJ1-1,TRBV28,TGTGCCAGCAGTCAAACAGGGCTGAGCACTGAAGCTTTCTTT,CASSQTGLSTEAFF
NA,NA,TRBJ2-1,TRBV4-1,TGCGCCAGCAGCCAAGAACCTAACAACAATGAGCAGTTCTTC,CASSQEPNNNEQFF
NA,TRBD1,TRBJ2-7,TRBV28,TGTGCCAGCATAGGAGGACAGGTGATCTACGAGCAGTACTTC,CASIGGQVIYEQYF
NA,NA,TRBJ2-3,TRBV28,TGTGCCAGCCACCAAGGGGGTTCAGATACGCAGTATTTT,CASHQGGSDTQYF
NA,TRBD2,TRBJ2-1,TRBV6-2/TRBV6-3,TGTGCCAGCAGGGCGATCCGGACTAGTCGGCATGAGCAGTTCTTC,CASRAIRTSRHEQFF
NA,NA,TRBJ2-5,TRBV5-1,TGCGCCAGCCAGTCCAGCCCTCAAGAGACCCAGTACTTC,CASQSSPQETQYF
NA,TRBD1,TRBJ2-7,TRBV14,TGTGCCAGCAGCCAAGATGGGGACAGGGGCTACGAGCAGTACTTC,CASSQDGDRGYEQYF
many,NA,TRBJ2-3,TRBV28,TGTGCCAGCAGTTTAGGCGGAGCAAGCACAGATACGCAGTATTTT,CASSLGGASTDTQYF
NA,NA,TRBJ1-1,TRBV11-2,TGTGCCAGCTCGCCGCATCGGGGGCCGGGGACTGAGGCTTTCTTT,CASSPHRGPGTEAFF
NA,NA,TRBJ2-7,TRBV6-2/TRBV6-3,TGTGCCAGCAGTTACGAGGACTGGAGCTCCTACGAGCAGTACTTC,CASSYEDWSSYEQYF
NA,NA,TRBJ2-1,TRBV7-6,TGTGCCAGCAGCTTAGCGGGGGGCTTCGCCTACAATGAGCAGTTCTTC,CASSLAGGFAYNEQFF
NA,NA,TRBJ2-2,TRBV5-1,TGCGCCAGCAGCTTTAGCCAGTCGGGGTCGAACACCGGGGAGCTGTTTTTT,CASSFSQSGSNTGELFF
NA,TRBD1,TRBJ2-4,TRBV20-1,TGCAGTGCTACGAGACAGGGCATGGACATTCAGTACTTC,CSATRQGMDIQYF
many,NA,TRBJ2-1,TRBV7-3,TGTGCCAGCAGCTTAGTACCCCTAGGAGGGCAACGACACAAGTCCTACAATGAGCAGTTCTTC,CASSLVPLGGQRHKSYNEQFF
few,NA,TRBJ2-7,TRBV12-3/TRBV12-4,TGTGCCAGCAGACATCAGGCGCGAGGGGGGGAGCAGTACTTC,CASRHQARGGEQYF
few,NA,TRBJ2-2,TRBV12-3/TRBV12-4,TGTGCCAGCAGAGCCCTACTACTCACCGGGGAGCTGTTTTTT,CASRALLLTGELFF
once,NA,TRBJ1-2,TRBV21-1,TGTGCCAGCAGCAAAAGGGAACGGGGGAAACAGGCATACTATGGCTACACCTTC,CASSKRERGKQAYYGYTF
few,TRBD1,TRBJ2-1,TRBV4-2,TGTGCCAGCAGCCAAGAAAACAGGGGTTGGAATGAGCAGTTCTTC,CASSQENRGWNEQFF
NA,TRBD2,TRBJ2-5,TRBV3-1,TGTGCCAGCCGCTCAGCGGGAGTAACCCAAGAGACCCAGTACTTC,CASRSAGVTQETQYF
NA,NA,TRBJ1-4,TRBV20-1,TGCAGTGCTAGTCCCTCGGGGACACTTGATGAAAAACTGTTTTTT,CSASPSGTLDEKLFF
few,TRBD2,TRBJ2-1,TRBV2,TGTGCCAGCAAGGTTAGCGGGAGCTACAATGAGCAGTTCTTC,CASKVSGSYNEQFF
NA,NA,TRBJ2-1,TRBV28,TGTGCCGGCACCCTTGTCGGTTCCTACAATGAGCAGTTCTTC,CAGTLVGSYNEQFF
few,TRBD1,TRBJ1-1,TRBV4-3,TGCGCCAGCAGCCGCGGGACAGCCAACGAAGCTTTCTTT,CASSRGTANEAFF
NA,TRBD2,TRBJ2-1,TRBV20-1,TGCAGTGCTGCGCCTTTTCGGGCTAGCGGGAGGGGCTACAATGAGCAGTTCTTC,CSAAPFRASGRGYNEQFF
many,NA,TRBJ1-2,TRBV12-3/TRBV12-4,TGTGCCAGCAGCAGAAGCGGCGGCTACACCTTC,CASSRSGGYTF